The rows below give T cell receptor beta chains drawn from one sample of a study of blood T cell repertoires in COVID-19. The assay was immunoSEQ multiplex PCR, and TCRdb's table has in-frame clones only and misses some. The table lists approximately 35,000 clones, over 70% of them singletons. The sample was peripheral blood. The receptor source for this set is a man aged 55 to 70 with active COVID-19. The CDR3 runs from the conserved cysteine through the conserved F or W. A D gene is named only where the DNA matches it firmly. Expanded clones get a size class; other rows say once, few or many, or leave the size out.

j_call d_call v_call clone_size cdr3_aa
TRBJ1-6 - TRBV15 - CATSSRSVQDSPLHF
TRBJ2-1 TRBD2 TRBV7-9 - CASSSRLGLVYNEQFF
TRBJ1-1 - TRBV18 - CASSPFASNNPAEAFF
TRBJ2-7 TRBD2 TRBV3-1/TRBV3-2 few CASSQGGGPMDEQYF
TRBJ1-3 - TRBV11-1 - CASSRQDSGNTIYF
TRBJ2-1 TRBD1 TRBV6-1 few CASSEAWTGLADEQFF
TRBJ2-7 TRBD2 TRBV19 few CASSPGLAGYEQYF
TRBJ2-1 TRBD2 TRBV19 - CATLQGTSGKDEQFF
TRBJ1-1 - TRBV7-2 - CASSLVQGTEAFF
TRBJ2-5 - TRBV27 - CASSLLRGETQYF
TRBJ2-1 TRBD1 TRBV27 - CASSLVGQGVNEQFF
TRBJ1-5 TRBD1 TRBV27 - CASSFLAGTGINQPQHF
TRBJ2-2 - TRBV7-9 - CASSPKDRLTGELFF
TRBJ2-1 TRBD2 TRBV29-1 - CSVQTRAGVGIEQFF
TRBJ2-3 - TRBV6-2/TRBV6-3 - CASSRRTSTDTQYF
TRBJ1-2 TRBD1 TRBV3-1/TRBV3-2 - CASSQGQGVYGYTF
TRBJ2-1 TRBD2 TRBV6-5 - CASRPGTSYNEQFF
TRBJ2-5 - TRBV11-2 once CASSFTSGPSQETQYF
TRBJ1-2 - TRBV6-2/TRBV6-3 once CASSYSDSYYGYTF
TRBJ1-3 - TRBV18 - CASSPSPEVSGNTIYF
TRBJ1-2 - TRBV4-1 - CASSPRGGTLIGYTF
TRBJ2-6 - TRBV4-2 few CASSQDGSGANVLTF